This record looks at one TCR beta chain sequence and its context. The antigen is undetermined. PCR was performed using 60 Vbeta and 13 Jbeta primers. Sequencing was performed with immunoSEQ multiplex PCR; in TCRdb, only in-frame clones are kept and a portion is missing. The repertoire holds about 120,000 clones, roughly 80% seen once, with about 9.2% in the top ten. These data are taken from a study of cytomegalovirus exposure and HLA in healthy donors. The study's findings and limits: In vitro assays verified that three CMV-associated chains recognized CMV antigens specifically. The investigators catalogued some 160 TCR beta chains as cytomegalovirus-associated. The likely explanation for a cluster of highly shared sequence variants was sequencing artifact.

The sequence was obtained from a man younger than 45 in good health and CMV-seropositive. Sequencing input: PBMCs.

CDR3: CASSLYGTGNTGELFF. CDR3 nucleotides: TGTGCCAGCAGTCTTTATGGGACAGGGAACACCGGGGAGCTGTTTTTT. The V and J genes are TRBV27 and TRBJ2-2; 8 nucleotides agree with TRBD1. The length of the CDR3 is 16 residues. The V and J ends lost 5 bases and 1 base, in that order; junction bases with no gene match: 6. Germline-derived CDR1 and CDR2 are MNHEY and SMNVEV (reference sequence).